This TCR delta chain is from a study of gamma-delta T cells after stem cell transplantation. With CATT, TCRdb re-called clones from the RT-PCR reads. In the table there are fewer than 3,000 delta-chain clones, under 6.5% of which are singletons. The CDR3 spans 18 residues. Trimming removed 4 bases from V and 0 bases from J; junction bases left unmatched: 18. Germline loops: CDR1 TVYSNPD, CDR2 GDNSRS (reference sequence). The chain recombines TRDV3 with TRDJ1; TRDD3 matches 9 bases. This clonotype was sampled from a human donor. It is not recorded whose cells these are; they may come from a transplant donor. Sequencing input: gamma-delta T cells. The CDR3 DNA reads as TGTGCCTGTCTCCTACGGGGGATGGGGGATAACTACACCGATAAACTCATCTTT. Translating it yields CACLLRGMGDNYTDKLIF.